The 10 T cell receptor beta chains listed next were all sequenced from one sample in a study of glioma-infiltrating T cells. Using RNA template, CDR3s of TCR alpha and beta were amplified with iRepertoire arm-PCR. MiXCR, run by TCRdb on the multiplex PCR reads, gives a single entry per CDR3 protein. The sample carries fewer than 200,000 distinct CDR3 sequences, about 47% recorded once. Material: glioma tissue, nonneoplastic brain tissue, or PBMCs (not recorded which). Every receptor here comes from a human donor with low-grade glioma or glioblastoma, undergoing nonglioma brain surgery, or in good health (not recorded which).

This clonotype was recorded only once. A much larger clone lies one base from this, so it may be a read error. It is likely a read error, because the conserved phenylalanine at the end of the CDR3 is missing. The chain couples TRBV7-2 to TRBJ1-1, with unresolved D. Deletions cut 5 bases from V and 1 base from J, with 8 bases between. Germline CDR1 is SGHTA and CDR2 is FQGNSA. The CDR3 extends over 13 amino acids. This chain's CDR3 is CASSPTENTEAFL. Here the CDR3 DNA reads TGTGCCAGCAGCCCAACTGAGAACACTGAAGCTTTCCTT.

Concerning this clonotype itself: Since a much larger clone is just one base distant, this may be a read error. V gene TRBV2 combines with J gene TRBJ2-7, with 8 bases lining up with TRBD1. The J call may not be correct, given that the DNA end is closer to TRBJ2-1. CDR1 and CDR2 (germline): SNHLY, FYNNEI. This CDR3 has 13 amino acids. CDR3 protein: CASSADRGNEQFF. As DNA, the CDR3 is TGTGCCAGCAGTGCTGACAGGGGCAACGAGCAGTTCTTC.

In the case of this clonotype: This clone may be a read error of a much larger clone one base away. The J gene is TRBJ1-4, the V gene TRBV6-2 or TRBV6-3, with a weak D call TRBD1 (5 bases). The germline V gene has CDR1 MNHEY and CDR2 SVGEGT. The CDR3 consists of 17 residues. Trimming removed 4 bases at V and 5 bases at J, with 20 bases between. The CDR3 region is CASSSEPWDWRNEKLFF. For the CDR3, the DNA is TGTGCCAGCAGTTCGGAGCCCTGGGACTGGAGAAATGAAAAACTGTTTTTT.

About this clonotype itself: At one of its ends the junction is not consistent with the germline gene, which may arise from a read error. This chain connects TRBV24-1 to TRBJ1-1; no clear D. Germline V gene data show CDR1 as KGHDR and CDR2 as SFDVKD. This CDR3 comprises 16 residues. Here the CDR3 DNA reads TGTACCACCATAGATGGGTCAGTTCCCATCGAACTTGAAGCTTTCTTT. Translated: CTTIDGSVPIELEAFF.

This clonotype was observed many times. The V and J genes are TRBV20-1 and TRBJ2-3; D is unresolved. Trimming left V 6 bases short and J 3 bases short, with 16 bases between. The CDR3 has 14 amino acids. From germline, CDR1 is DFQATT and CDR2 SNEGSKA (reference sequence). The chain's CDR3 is CSAETGAQTDTQYF. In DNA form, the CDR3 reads TGCAGTGCGGAGACTGGAGCCCAAACAGATACGCAGTATTTT.

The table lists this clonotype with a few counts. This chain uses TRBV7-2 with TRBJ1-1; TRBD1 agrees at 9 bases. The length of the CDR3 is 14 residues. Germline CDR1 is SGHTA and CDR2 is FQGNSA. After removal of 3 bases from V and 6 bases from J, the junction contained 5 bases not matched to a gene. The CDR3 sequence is CASSLNRGRSEAFF. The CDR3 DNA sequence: TGTGCCAGCAGCTTGAACAGGGGGCGGTCTGAAGCTTTCTTT.

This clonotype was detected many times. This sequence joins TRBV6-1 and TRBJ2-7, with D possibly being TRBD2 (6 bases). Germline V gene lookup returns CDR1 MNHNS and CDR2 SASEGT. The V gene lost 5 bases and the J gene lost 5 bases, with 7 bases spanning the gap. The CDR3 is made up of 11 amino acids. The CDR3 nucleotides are TGTGCCAGCAGTTGGGGGGACGAGCAGTACTTC. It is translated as CASSWGDEQYF.

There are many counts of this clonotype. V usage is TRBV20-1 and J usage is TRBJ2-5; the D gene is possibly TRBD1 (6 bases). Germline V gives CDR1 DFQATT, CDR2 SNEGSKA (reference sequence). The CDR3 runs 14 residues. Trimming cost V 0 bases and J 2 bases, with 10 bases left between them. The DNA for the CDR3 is TGCAGTGCTAGAGAGACAGGCCGACAAGAGACCCAGTACTTC. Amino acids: CSARETGRQETQYF.

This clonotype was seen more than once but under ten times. CDR3 sequence: CASSRLIPYTRFHQETQYF. As DNA, the CDR3 is TGTGCCAGCAGCCGACTCATACCATACACTCGTTTCCACCAAGAGACCCAGTACTTC. V and J are TRBV7-9 and TRBJ2-5; D is unresolved. CDR3 length: 19 residues. CDR1 and CDR2 (germline): SEHNR, FQNEAQ (reference sequence). The V and J ends lost 5 bases and 0 bases respectively, with 25 bases between them.

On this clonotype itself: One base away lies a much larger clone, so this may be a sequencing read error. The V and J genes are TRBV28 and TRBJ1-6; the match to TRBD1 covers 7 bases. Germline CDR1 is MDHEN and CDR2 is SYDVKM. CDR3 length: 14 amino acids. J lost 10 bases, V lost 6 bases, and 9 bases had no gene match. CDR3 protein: CASRTGTVRSPLHF. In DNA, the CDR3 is TGTGCCAGCAGGACCGGGACAGTACGATCACCCCTCCACTTT.